This T cell receptor (beta chain) was observed in a study of T cells in Graves' hyperthyroidism and ophthalmopathy. Study-level results: The blood repertoire included most of the expanded thyroid clonotypes above 0.001.

This clonotype has at least ten counts. As yet, its antigen is unknown. The V and J ends lost 9 bases and 0 bases respectively, with 14 bases between them. CDR1 and CDR2 from the germline V gene are KGHSH and LQKENI. The CDR3 sequence is 14 residues long. The patients, who ranged from 18 to 65 in age, presented with newly diagnosed hyperthyroidism lasting under 2 months. Criteria for exclusion of patients were uncontrolled infection, other autoimmune disease, pregnancy or lactation. Used for diagnoses were clinical symptoms, serum thyroxine and TRAb, thyroid ultrasound and orbital computed tomography. Amplification targeted TCR beta CDR3 regions from RNA transcripts. RT-PCR in the first round (using the HTBI primer set) targeted the TCR CDR3. TCRdb fed the multiplex PCR reads into MiXCR, producing one record per CDR3 protein. This sample has about 420,000 distinct CDR3 sequences, with roughly 14% found just once.

The origin of this receptor is a woman aged 18-35 years with Graves' hyperthyroidism. Sequenced: blood. The chain carries TRBV18 and TRBJ1-1; possibly TRBD1 for D (6 bases). CDR3 coding DNA: TGTGCCAGTGTTAACAGGGTTATGAACACTGAAGCTTTCTTT. Translated: CASVNRVMNTEAFF.